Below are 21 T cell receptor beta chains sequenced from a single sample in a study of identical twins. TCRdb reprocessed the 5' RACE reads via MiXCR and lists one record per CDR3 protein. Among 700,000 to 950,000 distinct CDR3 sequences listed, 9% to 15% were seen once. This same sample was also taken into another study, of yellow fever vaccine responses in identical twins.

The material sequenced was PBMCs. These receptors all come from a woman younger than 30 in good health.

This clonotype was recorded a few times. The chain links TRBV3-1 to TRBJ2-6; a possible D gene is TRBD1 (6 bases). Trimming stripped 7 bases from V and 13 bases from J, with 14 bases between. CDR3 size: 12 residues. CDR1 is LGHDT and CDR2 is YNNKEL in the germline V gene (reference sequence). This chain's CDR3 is CASTQGEGVLTF. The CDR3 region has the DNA TGTGCCAGCACACAGGGTGAGGGAGTCCTGACTTTC.

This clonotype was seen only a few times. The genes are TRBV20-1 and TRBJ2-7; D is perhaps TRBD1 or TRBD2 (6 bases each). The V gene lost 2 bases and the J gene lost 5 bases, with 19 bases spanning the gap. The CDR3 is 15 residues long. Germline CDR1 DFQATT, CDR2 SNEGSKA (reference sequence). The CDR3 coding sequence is TGCAGTGCTAGATCAAGACAGGCCGGGAGCCACGAGCAGTACTTC. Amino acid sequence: CSARSRQAGSHEQYF.

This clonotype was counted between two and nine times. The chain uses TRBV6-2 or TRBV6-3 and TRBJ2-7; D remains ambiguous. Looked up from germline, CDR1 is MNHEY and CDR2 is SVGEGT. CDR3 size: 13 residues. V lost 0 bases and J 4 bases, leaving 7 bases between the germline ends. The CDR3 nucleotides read TGTGCCAGCAGTTACTCCATCGCTTACGAGCAGTACTTC. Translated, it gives CASSYSIAYEQYF.

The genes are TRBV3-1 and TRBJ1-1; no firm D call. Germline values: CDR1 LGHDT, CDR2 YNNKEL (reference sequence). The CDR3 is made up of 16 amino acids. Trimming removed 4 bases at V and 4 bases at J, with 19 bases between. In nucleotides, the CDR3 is TGTGCCAGCAGCCCCGGGAACACTCGTTTGGGCACTGAAGCTTTCTTT. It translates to CASSPGNTRLGTEAFF.

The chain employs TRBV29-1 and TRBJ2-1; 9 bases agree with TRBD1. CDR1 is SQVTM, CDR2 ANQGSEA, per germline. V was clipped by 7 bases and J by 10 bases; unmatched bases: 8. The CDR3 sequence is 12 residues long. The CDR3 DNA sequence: TGCAGCGAAATGACAGGGGGGCGCGAGCAGTTCTTC. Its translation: CSEMTGGREQFF.

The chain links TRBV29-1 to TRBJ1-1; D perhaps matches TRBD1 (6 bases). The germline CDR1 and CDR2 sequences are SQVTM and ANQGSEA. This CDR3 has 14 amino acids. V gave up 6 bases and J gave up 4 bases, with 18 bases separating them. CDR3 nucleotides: TGCAGCGTGCACCCACAGGGTGGGAGCACTGAAGCTTTCTTT. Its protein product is CSVHPQGGSTEAFF.

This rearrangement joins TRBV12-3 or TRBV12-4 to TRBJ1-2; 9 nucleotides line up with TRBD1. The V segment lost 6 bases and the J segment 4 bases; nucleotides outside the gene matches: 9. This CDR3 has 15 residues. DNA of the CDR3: TGTGCCAGCAGGACCGGGACAGGGATTGTCTATGGCTACACCTTC. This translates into CASRTGTGIVYGYTF.

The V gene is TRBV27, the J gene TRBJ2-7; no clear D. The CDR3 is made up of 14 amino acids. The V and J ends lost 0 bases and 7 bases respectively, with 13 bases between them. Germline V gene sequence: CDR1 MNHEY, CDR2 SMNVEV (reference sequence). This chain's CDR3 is CASSLSGVYGEQYF. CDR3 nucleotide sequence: TGTGCCAGCAGTTTATCCGGCGTGTACGGAGAGCAGTACTTC.

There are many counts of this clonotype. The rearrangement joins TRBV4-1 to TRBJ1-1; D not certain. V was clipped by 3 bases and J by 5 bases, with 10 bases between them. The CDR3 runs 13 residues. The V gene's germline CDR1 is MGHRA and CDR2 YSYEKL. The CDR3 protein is CASSQGAQTEAFF. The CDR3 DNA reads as TGCGCCAGCAGCCAGGGAGCCCAGACTGAAGCTTTCTTT.

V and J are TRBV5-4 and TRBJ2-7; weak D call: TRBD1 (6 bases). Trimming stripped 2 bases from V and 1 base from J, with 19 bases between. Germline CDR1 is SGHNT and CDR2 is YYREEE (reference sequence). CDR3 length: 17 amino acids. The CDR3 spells CASSLGGVGGWSYEQYF. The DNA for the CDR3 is TGTGCCAGCAGCTTAGGGGGAGTTGGCGGTTGGTCCTACGAGCAGTACTTC.

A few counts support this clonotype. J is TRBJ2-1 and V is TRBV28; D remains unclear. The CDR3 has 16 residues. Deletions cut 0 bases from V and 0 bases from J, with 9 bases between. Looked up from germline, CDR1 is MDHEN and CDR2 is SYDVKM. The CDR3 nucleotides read TGTGCCAGCAGTTTATGGCCTAAGAGCTCCTACAATGAGCAGTTCTTC. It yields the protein CASSLWPKSSYNEQFF.

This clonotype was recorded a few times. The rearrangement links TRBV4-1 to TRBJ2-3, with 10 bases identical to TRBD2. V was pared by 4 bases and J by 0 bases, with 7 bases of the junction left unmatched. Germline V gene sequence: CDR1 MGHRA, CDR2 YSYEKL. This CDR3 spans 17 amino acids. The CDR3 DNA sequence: TGCGCCAGCAGCCGGACCGGGACTAGCGATAGCACAGATACGCAGTATTTT. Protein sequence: CASSRTGTSDSTDTQYF.

Here the CDR3 reads CASSTIKGTGWYEQYV. CDR3 sequence (DNA): TGTGCCAGCAGCACAATAAAAGGGACAGGTTGGTACGAGCAGTACGTC. The rearrangement uses TRBV11-2 and TRBJ2-7, with 8 nucleotides matching TRBD1. Looked up from germline, CDR1 is SGHAT and CDR2 is FQNNGV. This CDR3 has 16 amino acids. Unmatched junction bases numbered 13, after V lost 5 bases and J lost 4 bases.

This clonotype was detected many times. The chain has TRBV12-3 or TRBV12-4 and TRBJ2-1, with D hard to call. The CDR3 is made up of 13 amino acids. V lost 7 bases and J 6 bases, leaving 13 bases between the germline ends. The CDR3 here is CASTPIPGNEQFF. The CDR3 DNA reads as TGTGCCAGCACCCCGATTCCCGGCAATGAGCAGTTCTTC.

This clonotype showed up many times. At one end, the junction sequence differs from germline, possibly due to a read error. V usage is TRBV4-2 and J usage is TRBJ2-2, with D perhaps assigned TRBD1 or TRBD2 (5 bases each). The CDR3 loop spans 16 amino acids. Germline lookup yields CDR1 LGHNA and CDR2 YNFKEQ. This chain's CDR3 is CASNQIGTVLTGELFF. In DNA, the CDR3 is TGTGCCAGCAACCAAATCGGGACGGTTCTCACCGGGGAGCTGTTTTTT.

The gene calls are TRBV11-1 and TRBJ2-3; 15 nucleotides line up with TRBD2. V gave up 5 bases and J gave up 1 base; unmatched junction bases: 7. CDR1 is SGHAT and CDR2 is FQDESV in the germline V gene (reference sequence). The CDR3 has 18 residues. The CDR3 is CASSLRGLAGGGTDTQYF. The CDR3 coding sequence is TGTGCCAGCAGCCTAAGGGGACTAGCGGGAGGTGGCACAGATACGCAGTATTTT. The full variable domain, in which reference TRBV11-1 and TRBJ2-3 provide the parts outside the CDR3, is EAEVAQSPRYKITEKSQAVAFWCDPISGHATLYWYRQILGQGPELLVQFQDESVVDDSQLPKDRFSAERLKGVDSTLKIQPAELGDSAMYLCASSLRGLAGGGTDTQYFGPGTRLTVL.

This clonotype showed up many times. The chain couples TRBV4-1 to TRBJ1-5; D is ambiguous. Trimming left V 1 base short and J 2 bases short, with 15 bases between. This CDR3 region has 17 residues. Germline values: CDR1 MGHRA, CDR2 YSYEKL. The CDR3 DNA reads TGCGCCAGCAGCCAAGGATGGACCGAAGCGGGCAATCAGCCCCAGCATTTT. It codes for CASSQGWTEAGNQPQHF.

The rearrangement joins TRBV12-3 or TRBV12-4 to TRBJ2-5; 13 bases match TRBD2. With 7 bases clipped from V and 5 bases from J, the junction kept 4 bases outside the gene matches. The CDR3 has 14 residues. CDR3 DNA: TGTGCCAGCAAACTAGCGGGAGGGATGGAGACCCAGTACTTC. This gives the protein CASKLAGGMETQYF.

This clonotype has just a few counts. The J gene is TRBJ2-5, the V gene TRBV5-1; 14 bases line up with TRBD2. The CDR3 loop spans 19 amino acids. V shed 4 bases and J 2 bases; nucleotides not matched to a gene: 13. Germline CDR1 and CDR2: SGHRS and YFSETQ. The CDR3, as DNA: TGCGCCAGCAGCCCCCGAAGACAGACTAGCGGGAGGGTACAAGAGACCCAGTACTTC. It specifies CASSPRRQTSGRVQETQYF.

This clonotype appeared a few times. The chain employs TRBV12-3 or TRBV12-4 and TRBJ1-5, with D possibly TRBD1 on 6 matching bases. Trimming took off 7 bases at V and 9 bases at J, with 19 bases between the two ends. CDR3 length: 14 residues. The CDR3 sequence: CASTKGDRSWPQHF. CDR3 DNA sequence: TGTGCCAGCACCAAGGGGGACCGGAGCTGGCCCCAGCATTTT.

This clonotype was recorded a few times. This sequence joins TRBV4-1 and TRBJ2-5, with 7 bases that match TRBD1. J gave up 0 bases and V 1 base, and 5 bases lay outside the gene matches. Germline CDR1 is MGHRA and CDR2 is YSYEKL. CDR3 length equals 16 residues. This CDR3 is CASSQVAGQDQETQYF. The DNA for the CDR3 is TGCGCCAGCAGCCAAGTAGCAGGACAGGACCAAGAGACCCAGTACTTC.